This TCR beta chain was observed in a study of OX40 agonist ivuxolimab in advanced cancers. Study-wide background: Aged about 20 to 80 with a mean of about 60 years, they were around 85% male. Notes on the study in general: Clonal expansion by week 6 occurred in CD4+ and CD8+ blood T cells (at 0.1 to 3.0 mg/kg). Some of the nonresponding patients also showed low levels of normalized T-cell clonal expansion.

The repertoire was sequenced with immunoSEQ multiplex PCR; TCRdb's copy has only in-frame clones and lacks some. The sample contains under 95,000 clones, 93% of which appear only once. Germline CDR1 and CDR2: SQVTM and ANQGSEA. CDR3 length equals 11 residues. The V gene lost 4 bases and the J gene lost 6 bases, with 9 bases spanning the gap. In the case of this clone: Its specificity is not known.

Blood sampling took place at baseline, cycle 4 day 1, and cycle 7 day 1. This material consisted of CD4+ or CD8+ T cells sorted from blood, taken in a trial of the OX40 agonist ivuxolimab. This sequence originates from an adult with an advanced solid tumor such as melanoma, head and neck, liver or kidney cancer. The V and J genes are TRBV29-1 and TRBJ1-1, with no clear D. Here the CDR3 reads CSVVSSAEAFF. CDR3 coding DNA: TGCAGCGTTGTATCGAGTGCTGAAGCTTTCTTT.